This T cell receptor (beta chain) was obtained from a study of PD-1 blockade in classical Hodgkin lymphoma. Exposure to brentuximab vedotin varied, and each patient had relapsed following autologous stem cell transplantation. The CDR3 totals 15 residues. Between the trimmed V and J ends, which lost 7 bases and 4 bases, there was a span of 19 bases. CDR1 is LNHDA and CDR2 is SQIVND in the germline V gene (reference sequence). Data came from immunoSEQ multiplex PCR; TCRdb stores just in-frame clones and leaves some out. The sample records about 11,000 clones, about 79% being singletons. This clonotype was obtained from a human donor with classical Hodgkin lymphoma. The source material was peripheral blood mononuclear cells (PBMCs), sampled at baseline. The V gene is TRBV19, the J gene TRBJ1-1, with D perhaps matching TRBD1 (6 bases). CDR3 loop: CASKSNRVRGTEAFF. CDR3 in DNA: TGTGCCAGTAAATCTAACAGGGTGAGGGGCACTGAAGCTTTCTTT.